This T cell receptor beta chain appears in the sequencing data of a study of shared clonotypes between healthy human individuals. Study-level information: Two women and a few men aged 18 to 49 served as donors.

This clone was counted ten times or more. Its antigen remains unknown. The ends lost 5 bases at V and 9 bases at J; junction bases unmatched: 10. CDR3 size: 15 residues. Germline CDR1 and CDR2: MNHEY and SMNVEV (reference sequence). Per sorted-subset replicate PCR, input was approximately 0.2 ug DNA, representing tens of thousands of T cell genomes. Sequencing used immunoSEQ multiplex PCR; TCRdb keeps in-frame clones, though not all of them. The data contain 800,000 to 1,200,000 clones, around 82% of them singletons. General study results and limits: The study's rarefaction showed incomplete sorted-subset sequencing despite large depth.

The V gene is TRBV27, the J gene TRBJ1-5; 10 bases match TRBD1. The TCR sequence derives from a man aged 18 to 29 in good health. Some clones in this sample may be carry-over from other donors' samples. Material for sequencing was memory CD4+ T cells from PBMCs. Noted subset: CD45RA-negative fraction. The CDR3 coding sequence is TGTGCCAGCAGTCCCGGGGGGACAGGGGTCAGGCCCCAGCATTTT. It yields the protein CASSPGGTGVRPQHF.